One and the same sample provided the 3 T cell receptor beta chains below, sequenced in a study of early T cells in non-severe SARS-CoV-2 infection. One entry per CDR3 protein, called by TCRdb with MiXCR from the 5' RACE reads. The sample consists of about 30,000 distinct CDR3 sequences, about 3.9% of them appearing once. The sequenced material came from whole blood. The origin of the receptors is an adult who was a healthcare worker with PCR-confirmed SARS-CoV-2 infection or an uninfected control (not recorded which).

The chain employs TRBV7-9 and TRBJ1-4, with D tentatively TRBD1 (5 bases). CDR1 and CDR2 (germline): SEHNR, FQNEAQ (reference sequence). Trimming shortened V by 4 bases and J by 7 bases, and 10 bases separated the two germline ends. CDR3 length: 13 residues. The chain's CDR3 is CASSYGAVEKLFF. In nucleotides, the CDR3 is TGTGCCAGCAGCTATGGGGCAGTTGAAAAACTGTTTTTT.

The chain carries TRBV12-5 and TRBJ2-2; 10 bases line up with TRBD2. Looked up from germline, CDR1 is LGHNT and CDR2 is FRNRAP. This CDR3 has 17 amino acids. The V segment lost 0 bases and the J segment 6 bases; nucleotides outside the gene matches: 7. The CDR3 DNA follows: TGTGCTAGTGGTTTGGTATTGGGACTAGCGACCCCCGGGGAGCTGTTTTTT. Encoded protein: CASGLVLGLATPGELFF.

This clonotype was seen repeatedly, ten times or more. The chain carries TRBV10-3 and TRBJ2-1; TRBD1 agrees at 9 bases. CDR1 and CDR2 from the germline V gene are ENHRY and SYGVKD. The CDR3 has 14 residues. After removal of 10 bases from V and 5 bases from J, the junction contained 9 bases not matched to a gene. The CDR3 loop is CATCPGTGNNEQFF. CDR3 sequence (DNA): TGTGCCACCTGTCCCGGGACAGGGAACAATGAGCAGTTCTTC.